The T cell receptor (beta chain) under discussion was sequenced for a study of blood T cell repertoires in COVID-19. Study-level information: From the United States, Italy and Spain came samples of acute and convalescent COVID-19. In each case, the material was cDNA or gDNA derived from T cells, B-cell-depleted T cells, or PBMCs.

In the original workflow: Estimates of nucleated cell counts were drawn from the amplification of reference gene primers. The assay was immunoSEQ multiplex PCR, and TCRdb's table has in-frame clones only and misses some. The V and J calls and clone size are taken from that table; D and trimming were inferred from the DNA. The table has 110,000 to 150,000 clones, about 80% seen once; the top ten hold approximately 3.6%. Germline V CDR1 and CDR2: SGHAT, FQNNGV. CDR3 size: 15 residues. J lost 0 bases, V lost 7 bases, and 9 bases had no gene match. Sequencing input: peripheral blood. The clonotype originates from a man between 65 and 85 years old who had recovered from COVID-19. The chain links TRBV11-2 to TRBJ2-7; 7 nucleotides line up with TRBD2. The CDR3 nucleotides are TGTGCCAGCAACCTCGGGGGGACGGACTCCTACGAGCAGTACTTC. It translates to CASNLGGTDSYEQYF.